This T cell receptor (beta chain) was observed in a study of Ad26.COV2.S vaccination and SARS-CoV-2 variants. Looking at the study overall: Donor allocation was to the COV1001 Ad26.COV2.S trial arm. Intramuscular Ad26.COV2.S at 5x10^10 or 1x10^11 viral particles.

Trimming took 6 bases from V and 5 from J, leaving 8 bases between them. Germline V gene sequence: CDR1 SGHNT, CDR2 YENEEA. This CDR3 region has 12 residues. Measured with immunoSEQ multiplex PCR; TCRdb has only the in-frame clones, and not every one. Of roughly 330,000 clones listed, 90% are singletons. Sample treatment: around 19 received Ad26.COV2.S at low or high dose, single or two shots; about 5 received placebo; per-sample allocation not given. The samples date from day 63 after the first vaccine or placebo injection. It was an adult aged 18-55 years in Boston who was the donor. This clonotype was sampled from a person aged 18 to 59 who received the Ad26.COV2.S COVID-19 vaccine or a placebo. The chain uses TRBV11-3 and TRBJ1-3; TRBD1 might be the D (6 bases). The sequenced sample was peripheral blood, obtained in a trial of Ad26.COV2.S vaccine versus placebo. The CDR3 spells CASSRDRNTIYF. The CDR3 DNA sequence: TGTGCCAGCAGTAGGGACAGAAACACCATATATTTT. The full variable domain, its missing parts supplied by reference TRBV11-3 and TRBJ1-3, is EAGVVQSPRYKIIEKKQPVAFWCNPISGHNTLYWYLQNLGQGPELLIRYENEEAVDDSQLPKDRFSAERLKGVDSTLKIQPAELGDSAVYLCASSRDRNTIYFGEGSWLTVV.